Shown below are 21 T cell receptor beta chains from a single sample sequenced in a study of blood T cell repertoires in COVID-19 (dated by TCRdb to the early 2020s). The library was made by the immunoSEQ multiplex PCR assay. TCRdb mirrors the immuneACCESS table, restricted to in-frame sequences. Some clones are absent from its copies; in checked studies, under half trace to an unresolved V gene, and the reason for the others is unknown. Counted in this sample were 200,000 to 250,000 clones; about four fifths of them appeared once. The top ten clonotypes cover 4% to 5% of the sample. The source material was peripheral blood. The receptors were gathered from a woman between 65 and 79 years old with acute or convalescent COVID-19.

V is TRBV11-2 and J is TRBJ1-1; 7 bases are a match to TRBD1. Per the germline V gene, CDR1 is SGHAT and CDR2 is FQNNGV. J lost 1 base, V lost 3 bases, and 11 bases had no gene match. The CDR3 length is 17 residues. The CDR3 DNA reads as TGTGCCAGCAGCTTCGGATCTAACAGGGGTAGGAACACTGAAGCTTTCTTT. It codes for CASSFGSNRGRNTEAFF. Drawing the rest from reference TRBV11-2 and TRBJ1-1, the complete variable domain is EAGVAQSPRYKIIEKRQSVAFWCNPISGHATLYWYQQILGQGPKLLIQFQNNGVVDDSQLPKDRFSAERLKGVDSTLKIQPAKLEDSAVYLCASSFGSNRGRNTEAFFGQGTRLTVV.

This clone was picked up a small number of times. The rearrangement uses TRBV27 and TRBJ1-3; D gene uncertain. Trimming stripped 2 bases from V and 0 bases from J, with 11 bases between. Germline V gene data show CDR1 as MNHEY and CDR2 as SMNVEV (reference sequence). The CDR3 runs 16 residues. This CDR3 is CASSLVAGSSGNTIYF. DNA for the CDR3: TGTGCCAGCAGTTTAGTGGCAGGAAGCTCTGGAAACACCATATATTTT.

The chain couples TRBV5-5 to TRBJ1-1, with TRBD1 matching over 7 bases. With 3 bases clipped from V and 6 bases from J, the junction kept 8 bases outside the gene matches. CDR1 is SGHKS, CDR2 YYEKEE, per germline (reference sequence). CDR3 length: 14 amino acids. The CDR3 is CASSWGVRGSEAFF. The CDR3 DNA follows: TGTGCCAGCAGCTGGGGCGTCAGGGGGTCTGAAGCTTTCTTT.

The genes are TRBV6-5 and TRBJ2-7, with D possibly TRBD2 on 6 matching bases. Germline V gene data show CDR1 as MNHEY and CDR2 as SVGAGI. The length of the CDR3 is 12 residues. The V end lost 11 bases, the J end lost 2 bases, and 13 bases lay between the germline ends. This CDR3 is CAAGRETYEQYF. The CDR3 DNA sequence: TGTGCCGCGGGAAGGGAGACCTACGAGCAGTACTTC.

V is TRBV10-3 and J is TRBJ2-7, with 7 bases matching TRBD1. The CDR3 contains 14 residues. The germline V gene encodes CDR1 ENHRY and CDR2 SYGVKD. The trim removed 2 bases at V and 6 bases at J, leaving 7 bases unmatched. The CDR3 nucleotides are TGTGCCATCAGTGAGACCGGGACAGTATCCGAGCAGTACTTC. This codes for CAISETGTVSEQYF.

The rearrangement joins TRBV6-5 to TRBJ1-1, with D perhaps matching TRBD1 (6 bases). CDR1 MNHEY and CDR2 SVGAGI come from the germline V gene. V was clipped by 5 bases and J by 2 bases, with 12 bases between them. This CDR3 contains 14 residues. In DNA, the CDR3 is TGTGCCAGCAGTCCCCGGGACACAAACACTGAAGCTTTCTTT. Residues: CASSPRDTNTEAFF.

The chain carries TRBV27 and TRBJ2-1, with TRBD2 as a possible D gene (6 bases). The CDR3 totals 15 residues. Trimming cost V 6 bases and J 0 bases, with 12 bases left between them. Germline CDR1 is MNHEY and CDR2 is SMNVEV (reference sequence). The CDR3 reads CASSWAGSSYNEQFF. The CDR3 DNA sequence: TGTGCCAGCAGCTGGGCGGGGTCCTCCTACAATGAGCAGTTCTTC.

The chain has TRBV27 and TRBJ1-3; 9 bases line up with TRBD1. Germline V CDR1 and CDR2: MNHEY, SMNVEV (reference sequence). This CDR3 contains 18 residues. The junction had 24 bases not matched to a gene; V was cut back by 11 bases and J by 7 bases. CDR3 nucleotides: TGTGCCCTAACTGACAGGGGGGCGATAACCTCCATTGGGAACACCATATATTTT. This sequence encodes CALTDRGAITSIGNTIYF.

Details on this clone: This sample includes further DNA sequences coding for the same CDR3. This chain connects TRBV28 to TRBJ2-7; 8 bases align to TRBD1. V was clipped by 5 bases and J by 3 bases; unmatched bases: 6. The CDR3 runs to 14 residues. The germline gives CDR1 MDHEN, CDR2 SYDVKM. CDR3 sequence: CASSPDRGNYEQYF. The CDR3 coding sequence is TGTGCCAGCAGTCCCGACAGGGGCAACTACGAGCAGTACTTC.

This clone has just a few counts. The rearrangement joins TRBV29-1 to TRBJ1-2; TRBD1 aligns across 8 bases. Germline assignment: CDR1 SQVTM and CDR2 ANQGSEA. The CDR3 consists of 14 residues. Trimming cost V 7 bases and J 0 bases; bases outside gene matches: 7. The DNA for the CDR3 is TGCAGCGCTGAGGGGACAGGTGCTAACTATGGCTACACCTTC. This sequence encodes CSAEGTGANYGYTF.

The chain recombines TRBV3-1 (or the pseudogene TRBV3-2) with TRBJ1-1; D not resolved. The CDR3 loop spans 13 amino acids. Germline V gives CDR1 LGHDT, CDR2 YNNKEL (reference sequence). Trimming took 2 bases from V and 4 from J, leaving 8 bases between them. The CDR3 reads CASSQIRGTEAFF. The CDR3 DNA follows: TGTGCCAGCAGCCAAATTCGAGGCACTGAAGCTTTCTTT.

A remark on this clone: One end of the junction does not line up with germline, which may come from a read error. This sequence joins TRBV5-1 and TRBJ1-2; 9 nucleotides align to TRBD1. The CDR3 totals 12 residues. The germline V gene encodes CDR1 SGHRS and CDR2 YFSETQ. CDR3 sequence reads: CASSWGDRVWAF. In DNA, the CDR3 is TGCGCCAGCAGCTGGGGGGACAGGGTCTGGGCCTTC.

This clone was counted between two and nine times. This CDR3 reads CASLIDRLHYGYTF. The CDR3, as DNA: TGTGCCAGTCTGATAGACAGGTTGCACTATGGCTACACCTTC. The gene calls are TRBV6-5 and TRBJ1-2, with a possible D match to TRBD1 (6 bases). The CDR3 is made up of 14 amino acids. V shed 9 bases and J shed 3 bases, with 17 bases lying between them. The germline V gene encodes CDR1 MNHEY and CDR2 SVGAGI.

This chain uses TRBV9 with TRBJ1-4, with 8 nucleotides matching TRBD1. CDR1 is SGDLS, CDR2 YYNGEE, per germline. With V trimmed by 3 bases and J by 7 bases, 5 bases remained unmatched. The CDR3 covers 14 residues. The CDR3 is CASSGGQGFEKLFF. CDR3 nucleotides: TGTGCCAGCAGCGGCGGACAGGGTTTTGAAAAACTGTTTTTT.

Here the CDR3 reads CASSHTSGAGETQYF. CDR3 coding DNA: TGCGCCAGCAGCCATACTAGCGGGGCCGGGGAGACCCAGTACTTC. The chain has TRBV4-3 and TRBJ2-5; 10 bases align to TRBD2. CDR1 LGHNA and CDR2 YSLEER come from the germline V gene. Trimming removed 3 bases from V and 5 bases from J; junction bases left unmatched: 6. The CDR3 spans 15 residues.

This clone turned up a few times. The V call is TRBV7-9, the J call TRBJ2-1; no clear D gene. Germline loops: CDR1 SEHNR, CDR2 FQNEAQ (reference sequence). V was shortened by 3 bases and J by 6 bases, with 6 bases between the two germline ends. This CDR3 contains 12 residues. This CDR3 reads CASSLSSNEQFF. DNA of the CDR3: TGTGCCAGCAGCTTGTCTAGCAATGAGCAGTTCTTC.

V gene TRBV10-3 combines with J gene TRBJ1-6, with TRBD1 matching 9 bases. Trimming took 6 bases from V and 5 from J; bases not matched to a gene: 5. From germline, CDR1 is ENHRY and CDR2 SYGVKD. This CDR3 contains 15 residues. The CDR3 bases are TGTGCCATCAGCCCCCGGGACAGGGATAATTCACCCCTCCACTTT. Its translation: CAISPRDRDNSPLHF.

The CDR3, as DNA: TGTGCCAGCAGCCCGGGACAGGGAAGTAATTCACCCCTCCACTTT. Encoded protein: CASSPGQGSNSPLHF. The rearrangement uses TRBV7-8 and TRBJ1-6; TRBD1 agrees at 9 bases. Losses at the gene ends were 5 bases for V and 6 bases for J; bases not matched to a gene: 5. Germline CDR1 is SGHVS and CDR2 is FQNEAQ. The CDR3 has 15 amino acids.

The rearrangement joins TRBV6-2 or TRBV6-3 to TRBJ2-3, with TRBD2 as a possible D gene (6 bases). Trimming shortened V by 2 bases and J by 3 bases, and 18 bases separated the two germline ends. Germline lookup yields CDR1 MNHEY and CDR2 SVGEGT. The CDR3 extends over 17 amino acids. The CDR3 spells CASSYDFGGASTDTQYF. CDR3 bases: TGTGCCAGCAGTTACGATTTCGGCGGGGCGAGTACAGATACGCAGTATTTT.

This clone was picked up a small number of times. The chain couples TRBV4-3 to TRBJ2-5; perhaps TRBD2 as D (5 bases). V was cut by 1 base and J by 3 bases, with 9 bases left in between. This CDR3 contains 14 residues. CDR1 is LGHNA, CDR2 YSLEER, per germline. The CDR3 spells CASSQGSGEETQYF. The CDR3 nucleotides are TGCGCCAGCAGCCAAGGTTCCGGGGAAGAGACCCAGTACTTC.

The gene calls are TRBV5-4 and TRBJ2-5; TRBD2 agrees at 7 bases. The CDR3 is 14 amino acids. CDR1 SGHNT and CDR2 YYREEE come from the germline V gene (reference sequence). After removal of 0 bases from V and 4 bases from J, the junction contained 3 bases not matched to a gene. In DNA form, the CDR3 reads TGTGCCAGCAGCTTGGGGGGGGGAGGAGAGACCCAGTACTTC. Translated, it gives CASSLGGGGETQYF.